This TCR beta chain comes out of a study of control samples from healthy donors and cancer patients (dated by TCRdb to 2020 to 2021). CDR1 is given as SGHTA and CDR2 as FQGTGA, both from the germline V gene. Its CDR3 holds 15 amino acids, cysteine through phenylalanine. Only the CDR3 DNA is retained, 45 bases long and in frame from the first base. Libraries were constructed by the immunoSEQ multiplex PCR assay. Sourced from immuneACCESS, this table was stored by TCRdb with only in-frame sequences that have V and J called. A share of the clones is absent; for the studies checked, an unresolved V gene accounts for under half, and the remainder has no known explanation. The sample has over 100,000 clones on record, about nine tenths of them singletons. The ten largest clones represent roughly 4% of the sample. Regarding this clone: It has no known antigen specificity. One end of the junction is discordant with germline, which a read error may explain.

This clonotype was obtained from a human donor in good health. The donor label of this sample is uncertain. The sequenced material came from blood. The chain uses TRBV7-3 and TRBJ2-5; a weak D assignment points to TRBD1 (5 bases agree). The nucleotides are TGTGCCAGCAGCTTAACGCAGGGAACACAAGGGACCCAGTACTTC. Translated, this is CASSLTQGTQGTQYF. With the portions outside the CDR3 filled from the reference TRBV7-3 and TRBJ2-5 genes, the complete variable region becomes GAGVSQTPSNKVTEKGKYVELRCDPISGHTALYWYRQSLGQGPEFLIYFQGTGAADDSGLPNDRFFAVRPEGSVSTLKIQRTERGDSAVYLCASSLTQGTQGTQYFGPGTRLLVL.